This TCR beta chain was recovered during a study of shared clonotypes between healthy human individuals. Study findings and constraints: Rarefaction showed sorted-subset sequencing was incomplete despite large depth. Generation probabilities were higher for clonotypes shared across all four sorted-subset donors than for unshared ones.

The V gene's germline CDR1 is SGHRS and CDR2 YFSETQ. V lost 0 bases and J 0 bases, leaving 9 bases between the germline ends. The CDR3 spans 15 residues. Donation came from healthy HIV-negative adults that had no recent acute infections or vaccinations. Remarks on this clone: Its cognate antigen is unknown.

Deep-level assay runs were performed. The table came from immunoSEQ multiplex PCR; TCRdb's copy has only in-frame clones and leaves some out. This sample has about 2.3 million clones; 85% to 95% occur once, and the top ten carry about 0.36%. Sequenced input: naive CD4+ T cells from PBMCs. As for subset: CD45RA+ positively selected. The receptor was isolated from a man aged 18-30 years in good health. Some clones in this sample may be carry-over from other donors' samples. The chain joins TRBV5-1 to TRBJ1-2, with no clear D. The CDR3 nucleotides are TGCGCCAGCAGCTTGGGGTCCCAAGCTAACTATGGCTACACCTTC. This translates into CASSLGSQANYGYTF.